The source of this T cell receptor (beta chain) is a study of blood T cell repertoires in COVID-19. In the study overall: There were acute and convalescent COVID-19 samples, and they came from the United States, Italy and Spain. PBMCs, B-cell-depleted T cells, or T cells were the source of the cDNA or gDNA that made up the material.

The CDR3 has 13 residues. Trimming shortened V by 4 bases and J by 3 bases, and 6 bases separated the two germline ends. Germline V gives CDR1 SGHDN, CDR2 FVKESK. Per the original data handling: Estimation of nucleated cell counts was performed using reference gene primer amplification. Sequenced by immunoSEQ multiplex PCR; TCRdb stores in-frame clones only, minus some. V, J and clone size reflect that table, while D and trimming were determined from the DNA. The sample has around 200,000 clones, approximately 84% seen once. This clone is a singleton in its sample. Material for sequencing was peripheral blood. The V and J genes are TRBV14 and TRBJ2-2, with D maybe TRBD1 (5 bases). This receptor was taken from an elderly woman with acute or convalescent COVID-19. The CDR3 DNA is TGTGCCAGCAGCCGACAGTACACCGGGGAGCTGTTTTTT. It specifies CASSRQYTGELFF.